The next 10 T cell receptor beta chains were all read from a single sample in a study of blood T cell repertoires in COVID-19. Assay used: immunoSEQ multiplex PCR; TCRdb lists only in-frame clones, some missing. The sample includes around 150,000 clones, roughly nine tenths seen only once; the top ten take approximately 2.8%. Material for sequencing was peripheral blood. Receptors were obtained from a woman aged 55-69 years with active COVID-19.

This chain joins TRBV28 and TRBJ2-7, with 13 bases aligning to TRBD2. Germline V CDR1 and CDR2: MDHEN, SYDVKM. V lost 5 bases and J lost 7; bases outside the gene matches: 14. There are 17 residues in the CDR3. CDR3 sequence (DNA): TGTGCCAGCAGTCTTCGGACTAGCGGGAGCCCCCTACGGGAGCAGTACTTC. It encodes CASSLRTSGSPLREQYF.

The chain is built from TRBV5-1 and TRBJ2-1; 13 bases fit TRBD2. The junction had 10 bases not matched to a gene; V was cut back by 0 bases and J by 10 bases. The CDR3 sequence is 17 residues long. Germline assignment: CDR1 SGHRS and CDR2 YFSETQ. The CDR3: CASSLGQLAGGFEEQFF. The CDR3 DNA is TGCGCCAGCAGCTTGGGACAACTAGCGGGAGGGTTCGAGGAGCAGTTCTTC. The full variable domain, rest sourced from reference TRBV5-1 and TRBJ2-1, is KAGVTQTPRYLIKTRGQQVTLSCSPISGHRSVSWYQQTPGQGLQFLFEYFSETQRNKGNFPGRFSGRQFSNSRSEMNVSTLELGDSALYLCASSLGQLAGGFEEQFFGPGTRLTVL.

The V call is TRBV27, the J call TRBJ1-3; 7 bases fit TRBD1. The CDR3 loop spans 17 amino acids. In germline, CDR1 is MNHEY, CDR2 SMNVEV (reference sequence). Losses at the gene ends were 5 bases for V and 8 bases for J; bases not matched to a gene: 18. This CDR3 is CASSPRARQGSSDTIYF. The CDR3 coding sequence is TGTGCCAGCAGTCCACGGGCCCGACAGGGCAGTTCGGACACCATATATTTT.

The chain has TRBV5-4 and TRBJ2-1; perhaps TRBD2 as D (6 bases). The CDR3 spans 15 residues. Trimming took off 3 bases at V and 8 bases at J, with 18 bases between the two ends. CDR1 and CDR2 from the germline V gene are SGHNT and YYREEE (reference sequence). The CDR3 nucleotides are TGTGCCAGCAGCTCGGGACTCAGAAGTACGGATGAGCAGTTCTTC. Residues: CASSSGLRSTDEQFF.

CDR3 region: CASSLSRLSDEQYF. The CDR3, as DNA: TGTGCCAGCAGTTTATCGCGGCTGAGCGACGAGCAGTACTTC. The chain carries TRBV27 and TRBJ2-7; D not certain. There are 14 residues in the CDR3. V dropped 0 bases and J dropped 5 bases, with 11 bases sitting between them. Per the germline V gene, CDR1 is MNHEY and CDR2 is SMNVEV (reference sequence).

The chain combines TRBV29-1 with TRBJ2-3; 8 bases fit TRBD2. Germline assignment: CDR1 SQVTM and CDR2 ANQGSEA. The CDR3 runs 14 residues. V lost 4 bases, J lost 0 bases, and 3 bases stayed unmatched. CDR3 in amino acids: CSVGSSGSTDTQYF. For the CDR3, the DNA is TGCAGCGTTGGTTCTAGCGGGAGCACAGATACGCAGTATTTT.

This sequence joins TRBV6-6 and TRBJ1-2, with a weak D call TRBD1 (5 bases). The CDR3 is 12 residues long. V lost 4 bases and J lost 9, with 12 bases in between. Germline CDR1 is MNHNY and CDR2 is SVGAGI (reference sequence). The CDR3 spells CASSSPQGSYTF. CDR3 nucleotides: TGTGCCAGCAGTTCCCCCCAGGGTAGCTACACCTTC.

V and J are TRBV28 and TRBJ2-5, with a possible D match to TRBD2 (5 bases). The end of the DNA fits TRBJ2-7 better, so the J call may be wrong. The CDR3 contains 11 residues. The germline V gene has CDR1 MDHEN and CDR2 SYDVKM. The CDR3 sequence is CASFGGFEQYF. CDR3 coding DNA: TGTGCCAGCTTCGGAGGCTTCGAGCAGTACTTC.

This clone showed up just a few times. The gene calls are TRBV28 and TRBJ1-6; possibly TRBD1 for D (5 bases). This CDR3 contains 14 residues. Trimming removed 0 bases from V and 12 bases from J, with 12 bases in between. From germline, CDR1 is MDHEN and CDR2 SYDVKM. The DNA for the CDR3 is TGTGCCAGCAGTTTATGGCCCCAAGGGGTACCCCTCCACTTT. This codes for CASSLWPQGVPLHF.

The rearrangement links TRBV7-9 to TRBJ2-1; the match to TRBD1 covers 10 bases. CDR3 length equals 15 residues. Per germline, CDR1 SEHNR and CDR2 FQNEAQ (reference sequence). The junction had 12 bases not matched to a gene; V was cut back by 5 bases and J by 11 bases. The CDR3: CASSPNSGTGEKQFF. In nucleotides, the CDR3 is TGTGCCAGCAGCCCCAACTCCGGGACAGGGGAAAAGCAGTTCTTC.